This passage covers 27 T cell receptor beta chains from one sample sequenced in a study of blood T cell repertoires in COVID-19 (dated by TCRdb to 2018 to 2020). Library creation used the immunoSEQ multiplex PCR assay. In TCRdb, the immuneACCESS table is reduced to in-frame sequences with V and J assigned. These tables do not hold every clone; where another copy was compared, an unresolved V gene accounts for under half, and the others remain unexplained. The sample contains roughly 250,000 clones, 88% of them found a single time. The biggest ten clones account for approximately 2.2% of the sample. The sequenced sample consisted of peripheral blood. The source of these receptors is a woman aged 40 to 49 who had recovered from COVID-19.

The chain recombines TRBV9 with TRBJ2-3; 7 bases match TRBD1. Germline loops: CDR1 SGDLS, CDR2 YYNGEE. The CDR3 is made up of 16 amino acids. V gave up 0 bases and J gave up 2 bases; unmatched junction bases: 6. The CDR3 DNA is TGTGCCAGCAGCGTAGTGGGACAGTCGTCCACAGATACGCAGTATTTT. It codes for CASSVVGQSSTDTQYF. Full variable domain (missing parts from reference TRBV9 and TRBJ2-3): DSGVTQTPKHLITATGQRVTLRCSPRSGDLSVYWYQQSLDQGLQFLIQYYNGEERAKGNILERFSAQQFPDLHSELNLSSLELGDSALYFCASSVVGQSSTDTQYFGPGTRLTVL.

This clone was seen only once. The rearrangement uses TRBV3-1 (or the pseudogene TRBV3-2) and TRBJ2-7, with D possibly TRBD2 on 5 matching bases. The germline V gene has CDR1 LGHDT and CDR2 YNNKEL (reference sequence). The CDR3 covers 17 residues. Between the trimmed V and J ends, which lost 1 base and 0 bases, there was a span of 16 bases. For the CDR3, the DNA is TGTGCCAGCAGCCAAGGGTTATGGCAGACTATCTCCTACGAGCAGTACTTC. Its protein is CASSQGLWQTISYEQYF.

This clone came up once. CDR3: CSASSGTLNNEQFF. The CDR3 nucleotides are TGCAGTGCTAGTTCCGGGACTTTAAACAATGAGCAGTTCTTC. The V call is TRBV20-1, the J call TRBJ2-1; a possible D gene is TRBD2 (6 bases). The CDR3 has 14 residues. V gave up 3 bases and J gave up 5 bases, with 14 bases separating them. CDR1 is DFQATT, CDR2 SNEGSKA, per germline (reference sequence).

The genes are TRBV19 and TRBJ1-4; no clear D. The CDR3 covers 13 residues. The V and J ends lost 3 bases and 7 bases respectively, with 9 bases between them. Germline V lookup: CDR1 LNHDA, CDR2 SQIVND (reference sequence). Here the CDR3 DNA reads TGTGCCAGTAGTATGACGGGGATTGAAAAACTGTTTTTT. Its protein is CASSMTGIEKLFF. Combining the CDR3 with reference TRBV19 and TRBJ1-4 gives the whole variable domain DGGITQSPKYLFRKEGQNVTLSCEQNLNHDAMYWYRQDPGQGLRLIYYSQIVNDFQKGDIAEGYSVSREKKESFPLTVTSAQKNPTAFYLCASSMTGIEKLFFGSGTQLSVL.

The chain is built from TRBV18 and TRBJ2-1; tentative D call: TRBD2 (5 bases). The V gene lost 4 bases and the J gene lost 2 bases, with 15 bases spanning the gap. The CDR3 covers 16 residues. Germline lookup yields CDR1 KGHSH and CDR2 LQKENI. The chain's CDR3 is CASSRTGSGAYNEQFF. For the CDR3, the DNA is TGTGCCAGCTCACGGACTGGGAGTGGGGCCTACAATGAGCAGTTCTTC.

V and J are TRBV19 and TRBJ2-6, with no clear D. CDR1 and CDR2 from the germline V gene are LNHDA and SQIVND (reference sequence). The CDR3 consists of 15 residues. Trimming shortened V by 1 base and J by 4 bases, and 8 bases separated the two germline ends. The CDR3 loop is CASSIGGGGANVLTF. The CDR3 DNA reads TGTGCCAGTAGTATAGGTGGTGGCGGGGCCAACGTCCTGACTTTC.

This clone came up once. Germline is not matched at one junction end, which may reflect a read error. This sequence joins TRBV27 and TRBJ2-7; D is possibly TRBD1 (6 bases). Germline loops: CDR1 MNHEY, CDR2 SMNVEV (reference sequence). The length of the CDR3 is 12 residues. CDR3 bases: TGTGCCAGCAGTTTCAGGGGCGACGAGCAGTATTTC. It is translated as CASSFRGDEQYF.

The V gene is TRBV10-2, the J gene TRBJ2-2; the D gene is possibly TRBD1 (6 bases). Germline CDR1 is WSHSY and CDR2 is SAAADI. With 1 base removed from V and 4 bases from J, the gap between germline ends came to 13 bases. The CDR3 sequence is 16 residues long. CDR3 bases: TGCGCCAGCAGTGAGTTGGGACATGGGTCCACCGGGGAGCTGTTTTTT. Amino acid sequence: CASSELGHGSTGELFF.

The DNA of the CDR3 is TGTGCCAGCAGCCCCCGATCGGGGGTCGAGGAGACCCAGTACTTC. This gives the protein CASSPRSGVEETQYF. This chain links TRBV13 with TRBJ2-5; maybe TRBD2 (6 bases). The V gene's germline CDR1 is PRHDT and CDR2 FYEKMQ (reference sequence). CDR3 size: 15 residues. Trimming took off 5 bases at V and 5 bases at J, with 18 bases between the two ends.

In nucleotides, the CDR3 is TGTGCCAGCAGTGCGGGACGGATTCAAGAGACCCAGTACTTC. It codes for CASSAGRIQETQYF. The J gene is TRBJ2-5, the V gene TRBV6-2 or TRBV6-3; D is perhaps TRBD2 (6 bases). This CDR3 comprises 14 residues. V lost 5 bases and J lost 2, with 12 bases in between. The germline gives CDR1 MNHEY, CDR2 SVGEGT.

This clone showed up just once. This chain joins TRBV27 and TRBJ1-5; 8 nucleotides match TRBD1. CDR1 is MNHEY, CDR2 SMNVEV, per germline (reference sequence). The ends lost 2 bases at V and 9 bases at J; junction bases unmatched: 6. The CDR3 runs to 14 residues. The CDR3 coding sequence is TGTGCCAGCAGTTTAGGACAGGGATTCTCGCCCCAGCATTTT. It is translated as CASSLGQGFSPQHF.

The rearrangement uses TRBV3-1 (or the pseudogene TRBV3-2) and TRBJ2-2, with D perhaps TRBD1 (6 bases). Germline V gives CDR1 LGHDT, CDR2 YNNKEL (reference sequence). The V gene lost 2 bases and the J gene lost 2 bases, with 9 bases spanning the gap. This CDR3 contains 15 residues. CDR3 protein: CASSQRDTNTGELFF. The CDR3 DNA reads as TGTGCCAGCAGCCAACGGGACACCAACACCGGGGAGCTGTTTTTT.

This chain joins TRBV10-3 and TRBJ2-1; TRBD2 might be the D (6 bases). The CDR3 contains 12 residues. The germline V gene has CDR1 ENHRY and CDR2 SYGVKD. The V gene lost 6 bases and the J gene lost 8 bases, with 11 bases spanning the gap. This CDR3 reads CAISSPGDEQFF. CDR3 bases: TGTGCCATCAGCAGTCCGGGGGATGAGCAGTTCTTC.

The chain uses TRBV5-4 and TRBJ2-1; 11 positions agree with TRBD2. This CDR3 spans 14 amino acids. Germline V gives CDR1 SGHNT, CDR2 YYREEE (reference sequence). V trimming: 3 bases; J trimming: 9 bases; junction bases outside the gene matches: 5. The CDR3 loop reads CASSYSGGVGEQFF. The DNA for the CDR3 is TGTGCCAGCAGCTATAGCGGGGGGGTTGGTGAGCAGTTCTTC.

The rearrangement links TRBV7-9 to TRBJ2-1; D gene uncertain. Deletions cut 1 base from V and 0 bases from J, with 13 bases between. The CDR3 has 17 residues. Germline CDR1 and CDR2: SEHNR and FQNEAQ (reference sequence). For the CDR3, the DNA is TGTGCCAGCAGCTTAGATTACGGTGTTAGCTCCTACAATGAGCAGTTCTTC. Protein product: CASSLDYGVSSYNEQFF.

This chain links TRBV9 with TRBJ2-3; 9 bases agree with TRBD2. In germline, CDR1 is SGDLS, CDR2 YYNGEE. J lost 6 bases, V lost 5 bases, and 4 bases had no gene match. The CDR3 sequence is 13 residues long. CDR3 DNA sequence: TGTGCCAGCAGGAGGACTAGCGAGGATACGCAGTATTTT. It codes for CASRRTSEDTQYF.

The sample holds a few counts of this clone. The V gene is TRBV10-3, the J gene TRBJ1-6, with TRBD1 matching 9 bases. The V gene end was trimmed by 0 bases and the J gene end by 9 bases; junction bases not matched to a gene: 9. This CDR3 is 17 amino acids long. Germline values: CDR1 ENHRY, CDR2 SYGVKD. CDR3 bases: TGTGCCATCAGTGAGTCCTCTCCCCGGGACAGGGTTTCACCCCTCCACTTT. Translation: CAISESSPRDRVSPLHF.

The table lists this clone with a count of one. The rearrangement links TRBV11-3 to TRBJ1-5, with D possibly being TRBD1 (5 bases). The CDR3 runs to 17 residues. V lost 1 base to trimming and J lost 5 bases, with 18 bases between them. CDR1 and CDR2 from the germline V gene are SGHNT and YENEEA. The CDR3 bases are TGTGCCAGCAGCTTAGGGCCCCCAGGGTCAGTGGATCAGCCCCAGCATTTT. It codes for CASSLGPPGSVDQPQHF. The variable domain in full, completed from reference TRBV11-3 and TRBJ1-5, reads EAGVVQSPRYKIIEKKQPVAFWCNPISGHNTLYWYLQNLGQGPELLIRYENEEAVDDSQLPKDRFSAERLKGVDSTLKIQPAELGDSAVYLCASSLGPPGSVDQPQHFGDGTRLSIL.

This rearrangement joins TRBV4-2 to TRBJ2-1; TRBD2 aligns across 8 bases. Per germline, CDR1 LGHNA and CDR2 YNFKEQ. V trimming: 1 base; J trimming: 4 bases; junction bases outside the gene matches: 3. The CDR3 spans 15 residues. CDR3 amino acids: CASSQGLAGYNEQFF. CDR3 nucleotides: TGTGCCAGCAGCCAAGGCCTAGCGGGTTACAATGAGCAGTTCTTC.

CDR3 coding DNA: TGTGCCAGCTCACCAAGTACGGCGGGGGGACAAGAGACCCAGTACTTC. Its translation: CASSPSTAGGQETQYF. V usage is TRBV18 and J usage is TRBJ2-5; 8 nucleotides align to TRBD2. V lost 2 bases to trimming and J lost 2 bases; unmatched junction nucleotides: 7. This CDR3 has 16 amino acids. Germline assignment: CDR1 KGHSH and CDR2 LQKENI.

This clone was seen a few times. This chain joins TRBV30 and TRBJ2-1, with 10 bases identical to TRBD1. The CDR3 covers 11 residues. CDR1 and CDR2 from the germline V gene are GTSNPN and SVGIG (reference sequence). The trim removed 7 bases at V and 11 bases at J, leaving 5 bases unmatched. CDR3 loop: CASGTGDKQFF. The DNA for the CDR3 is TGTGCCTCCGGGACAGGGGATAAGCAGTTCTTC.

The chain recombines TRBV6-2 or TRBV6-3 with TRBJ2-7; D is possibly TRBD1 (5 bases). V lost 6 bases and J 4 bases, leaving 19 bases between the germline ends. The CDR3 extends over 15 amino acids. Germline V gene lookup returns CDR1 MNHEY and CDR2 SVGEGT. The CDR3 region is CASSSRRASSYEQYF. CDR3 sequence (DNA): TGTGCCAGCAGCTCTCGCAGGGCGTCTTCTTACGAGCAGTACTTC.

The chain couples TRBV12-3 or TRBV12-4 to TRBJ2-7, with D hard to call. V lost 1 base and J 1 base, leaving 5 bases between the germline ends. The CDR3 runs to 13 residues. Here the CDR3 reads CASSLGRSYEQYF. CDR3 bases: TGTGCCAGCAGTTTAGGCAGATCCTACGAGCAGTACTTC.

V and J are TRBV7-2 and TRBJ2-3; 9 bases match TRBD1. V was clipped by 5 bases and J by 2 bases; unmatched bases: 5. Per germline, CDR1 SGHTA and CDR2 FQGNSA. This CDR3 is built from 15 residues. CDR3 bases: TGTGCCAGCAGCCCCCGGACAGGGGACACAGATACGCAGTATTTT. Protein product: CASSPRTGDTDTQYF.

This clone was recorded once. This chain uses TRBV27 with TRBJ1-1; tentative D call: TRBD1 (6 bases). Germline loops: CDR1 MNHEY, CDR2 SMNVEV (reference sequence). Trimming stripped 3 bases from V and 9 bases from J, with 11 bases between. This CDR3 has 12 amino acids. The CDR3 sequence is CASSFTGRQAFF. The CDR3 nucleotides read TGTGCCAGCAGTTTCACAGGGCGCCAAGCTTTCTTT.

This sequence joins TRBV19 and TRBJ2-3, with TRBD2 as a possible D gene (5 bases). Deletions cut 1 base from V and 3 bases from J, with 14 bases between. The CDR3 runs 16 residues. CDR1 is LNHDA, CDR2 SQIVND, per germline (reference sequence). CDR3 sequence reads: CASSIAWMRGTDTQYF. In nucleotides, the CDR3 is TGTGCCAGTAGTATAGCCTGGATGAGAGGGACAGATACGCAGTATTTT.

The chain couples TRBV27 to TRBJ2-7, with D possibly TRBD1 on 5 matching bases. Germline V CDR1 and CDR2: MNHEY, SMNVEV (reference sequence). The CDR3 is 16 amino acids. V lost 0 bases to trimming and J lost 0 bases, with 12 bases between them. CDR3 loop: CASSLSKGLDSYEQYF. DNA for the CDR3: TGTGCCAGCAGTTTATCGAAGGGGTTGGACTCCTACGAGCAGTACTTC.